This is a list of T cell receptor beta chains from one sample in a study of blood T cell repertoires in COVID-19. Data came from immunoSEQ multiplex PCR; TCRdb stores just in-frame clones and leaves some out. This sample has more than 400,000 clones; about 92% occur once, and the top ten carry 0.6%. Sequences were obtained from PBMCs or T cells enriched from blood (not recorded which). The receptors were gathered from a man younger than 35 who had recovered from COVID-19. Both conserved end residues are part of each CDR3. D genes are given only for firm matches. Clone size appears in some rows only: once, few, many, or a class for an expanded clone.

CDR3aa: CASSRSPIWTGTTNTGELFF
CDR3nt: TGTGCCAGCAGCCGGAGCCCCATCTGGACGGGAACTACGAACACCGGGGAGCTGTTTTTT
d_gene: .
j_gene: TRBJ2-2
abundance: .
len: 20
v_gene: TRBV7-3

CDR3aa: CASSPGGSYEQYF
CDR3nt: TGCGCCAGCAGCCCGGGAGGGTCCTACGAGCAGTACTTC
d_gene: TRBD2
j_gene: TRBJ2-7
abundance: once
len: 13
v_gene: TRBV10-1

CDR3aa: CASSLGTADQETQYF
CDR3nt: TGCGCCAGCAGCTTGGGGACTGCGGACCAAGAGACCCAGTACTTC
d_gene: .
j_gene: TRBJ2-5
abundance: once
len: 15
v_gene: TRBV5-1

CDR3aa: CASSLGAGGGTYEQYF
CDR3nt: TGTGCCAGCTCTCTGGGAGCGGGAGGTGGGACCTACGAGCAGTACTTC
d_gene: TRBD2
j_gene: TRBJ2-7
abundance: .
len: 16
v_gene: TRBV18

CDR3aa: CASSSDRVVRPQHF
CDR3nt: TGTGCCAGCAGCTCGGACAGGGTGGTGAGACCCCAGCATTTT
d_gene: TRBD1
j_gene: TRBJ1-5
abundance: .
len: 14
v_gene: TRBV5-4

CDR3aa: CASSLGQGAEKLFF
CDR3nt: TGTGCCAGCAGTTTGGGACAGGGGGCTGAAAAACTGTTTTTT
d_gene: TRBD1
j_gene: TRBJ1-4
abundance: .
len: 14
v_gene: TRBV28

CDR3aa: CASSPQGMSNQPQHF
CDR3nt: TGTGCCAGTAGTCCACAGGGTATGAGCAATCAGCCCCAGCATTTT
d_gene: .
j_gene: TRBJ1-5
abundance: once
len: 15
v_gene: TRBV19

CDR3aa: CASRWDRDRYEQYF
CDR3nt: TGTGCCAGCAGATGGGACAGGGACCGGTACGAGCAGTACTTC
d_gene: TRBD1
j_gene: TRBJ2-7
abundance: .
len: 14
v_gene: TRBV11-2

CDR3aa: CATTKTGTTNEKLFF
CDR3nt: TGTGCCACGACCAAGACCGGGACAACTAATGAAAAACTGTTTTTT
d_gene: .
j_gene: TRBJ1-4
abundance: .
len: 15
v_gene: TRBV27

CDR3aa: CASSLALGGRANEQYF
CDR3nt: TGTGCCAGCAGCTTGGCATTAGGCGGGAGGGCCAACGAGCAGTACTTC
d_gene: TRBD2
j_gene: TRBJ2-7
abundance: .
len: 16
v_gene: TRBV5-4

CDR3aa: CASSGQRGSNQPQHF
CDR3nt: TGTGCCAGTAGTGGCCAGCGGGGCAGCAATCAGCCCCAGCATTTT
d_gene: .
j_gene: TRBJ1-5
abundance: .
len: 15
v_gene: TRBV19

CDR3aa: CATSKGTAYNSPLHF
CDR3nt: TGTGCCACCAGCAAAGGGACAGCCTATAATTCACCCCTCCACTTT
d_gene: TRBD1
j_gene: TRBJ1-6
abundance: .
len: 15
v_gene: TRBV15

CDR3aa: CSVPSGDGYTF
CDR3nt: TGCAGCGTGCCCTCAGGGGATGGCTACACCTTC
d_gene: .
j_gene: TRBJ1-2
abundance: once
len: 11
v_gene: TRBV29-1

CDR3aa: CASSQRKNTEAFF
CDR3nt: TGTGCCAGCAGCCAGCGGAAGAACACTGAAGCTTTCTTT
d_gene: .
j_gene: TRBJ1-1
abundance: .
len: 13
v_gene: TRBV3-1/TRBV3-2

CDR3aa: CASTPLETQYF
CDR3nt: TGTGCCAGCACCCCCTTAGAGACCCAGTACTTC
d_gene: .
j_gene: TRBJ2-5
abundance: once
len: 11
v_gene: TRBV2

CDR3aa: CSVEGDGSEAFF
CDR3nt: TGCAGCGTTGAAGGGGACGGGAGTGAAGCTTTCTTT
d_gene: .
j_gene: TRBJ1-1
abundance: once
len: 12
v_gene: TRBV29-1

CDR3aa: CASSTQGRRETQYF
CDR3nt: TGTGCCAGTAGTACCCAGGGTCGACGGGAGACCCAGTACTTC
d_gene: .
j_gene: TRBJ2-5
abundance: .
len: 14
v_gene: TRBV19

CDR3aa: CASSRTGLADYNEQFF
CDR3nt: TGCGCCAGCAGTAGGACGGGACTAGCGGACTACAATGAGCAGTTCTTC
d_gene: TRBD2
j_gene: TRBJ2-1
abundance: once
len: 16
v_gene: TRBV5-1

CDR3aa: CASSSRDRAYEQYF
CDR3nt: TGCGCCAGCAGCTCCCGGGACAGGGCTTACGAGCAGTACTTC
d_gene: TRBD1
j_gene: TRBJ2-7
abundance: .
len: 14
v_gene: TRBV5-1

CDR3aa: CSASLGGRTEAFF
CDR3nt: TGCAGTGCTAGTTTAGGGGGCAGGACTGAAGCTTTCTTT
d_gene: TRBD1
j_gene: TRBJ1-1
abundance: few
len: 13
v_gene: TRBV20-1